This T cell receptor (beta chain) is drawn from a study of early T cells in non-severe SARS-CoV-2 infection. As for the study in general: Chains stayed unpaired after sequencing of bulk RNA from unsorted whole blood.

CDR3 size: 16 residues. Germline loops: CDR1 MGHRA, CDR2 YSYEKL. The V gene end was trimmed by 1 base and the J gene end by 1 base; junction bases not matched to a gene: 5. TCRdb re-derived calls from the 5' RACE reads in MiXCR, one entry per CDR3 protein. This sample has roughly 120,000 distinct CDR3 sequences, with 10% to 15% found just once. At least ten counts were recorded for this clonotype. Here the sequenced sample was whole blood, taken at baseline. The genes are TRBV4-1 and TRBJ2-3; 7 bases are a match to TRBD2. This TCR was recovered from an adult who was a healthcare worker with PCR-confirmed SARS-CoV-2 infection or an uninfected control (not recorded which). For the CDR3, the DNA is TGCGCCAGCAGCCAAGCACAGGCGGGGGGCACAGATACGCAGTATTTT. Its protein is CASSQAQAGGTDTQYF.